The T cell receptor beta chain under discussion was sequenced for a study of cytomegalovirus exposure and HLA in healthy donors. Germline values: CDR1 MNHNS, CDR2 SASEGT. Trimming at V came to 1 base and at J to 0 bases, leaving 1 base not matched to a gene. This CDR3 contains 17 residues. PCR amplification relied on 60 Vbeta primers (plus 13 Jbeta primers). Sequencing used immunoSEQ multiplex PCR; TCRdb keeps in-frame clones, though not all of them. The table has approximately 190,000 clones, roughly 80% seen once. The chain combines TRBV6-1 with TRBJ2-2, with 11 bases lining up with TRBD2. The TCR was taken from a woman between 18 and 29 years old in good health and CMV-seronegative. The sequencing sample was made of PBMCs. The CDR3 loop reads CASSEVAGGTNTGELFF. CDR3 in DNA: TGTGCCAGCAGTGAAGTAGCGGGAGGGACGAACACCGGGGAGCTGTTTTTT.